The 26 T cell receptor beta chains given below trace back to one sample, sequenced in a study of beta chain features in type 1 diabetes. No antigens are known for them. cDNA synthesis used the whole RNA isolate, giving expressed TCRB sequences. Profiled with immunoSEQ multiplex PCR; TCRdb holds only in-frame clones, not every one. The repertoire has 640,000 or so clones, around 15% of them found once; the top ten carry less than 0.025%. Study results and caveats: When Type 1 diabetes patients were examined, their TCRB CDR3s proved moderately but significantly shorter in all four CD4+ subsets.

Sequencing was carried out using naive CD4+ T cells from blood. These receptors all stem from a man between 18 and 35 years old with type 1 diabetes.

Worth noting for this clone: The sample carries other DNA sequences with the same CDR3. The CDR3 loop reads CASSLGRDRVNYGYTF. The CDR3 coding sequence is TGCGCCAGCAGCTTGGGACGGGACAGGGTAAACTATGGCTACACCTTC. V and J are TRBV5-1 and TRBJ1-2; 9 nucleotides agree with TRBD1. The CDR3 has 16 residues. The germline V gene has CDR1 SGHRS and CDR2 YFSETQ. V lost 0 bases to trimming and J lost 2 bases; unmatched junction nucleotides: 5.

V and J are TRBV10-3 and TRBJ2-6; the D gene could be TRBD1 or TRBD2 (5 bases each). CDR3 length: 18 residues. Trimming stripped 3 bases from V and 2 bases from J, with 17 bases between. The V gene's germline CDR1 is ENHRY and CDR2 SYGVKD. The CDR3 nucleotides read TGTGCCATCAGTGAAATTGTGGGGACGATTACTGGGGCCAACGTCCTGACTTTC. Protein: CAISEIVGTITGANVLTF.

This clone was observed a few times. The chain couples TRBV5-6 to TRBJ1-1, with 8 nucleotides matching TRBD1. The ends lost 0 bases at V and 3 bases at J; junction bases unmatched: 4. The germline gives CDR1 SGHDT, CDR2 YYEEEE. This CDR3 comprises 15 residues. This chain's CDR3 is CASSLADRGYTEAFF. In DNA form, the CDR3 reads TGTGCCAGCAGCTTGGCCGACAGGGGATACACTGAAGCTTTCTTT.

This sequence joins TRBV28 and TRBJ1-5; D remains ambiguous. This CDR3 comprises 17 residues. Germline V gene lookup returns CDR1 MDHEN and CDR2 SYDVKM. V was pared by 4 bases and J by 0 bases, with 16 bases between. CDR3 sequence: CASSSPSGEYSNQPQHF. In DNA, the CDR3 is TGTGCCAGCAGTTCCCCATCCGGGGAATATAGCAATCAGCCCCAGCATTTT.

The chain couples TRBV5-1 to TRBJ2-5; 7 bases are a match to TRBD2. This CDR3 is built from 14 residues. The V segment lost 9 bases and the J segment 4 bases; nucleotides outside the gene matches: 12. Germline V gives CDR1 SGHRS, CDR2 YFSETQ. The CDR3 DNA reads as TGCGCCACCTCGTTAGGTGGGGAGGGAGAGACCCAGTACTTC. This gives the protein CATSLGGEGETQYF.

V gene TRBV18 combines with J gene TRBJ2-1, with TRBD1 as a possible D gene (6 bases). Between the trimmed V and J ends, which lost 8 bases and 7 bases, there was a span of 12 bases. From germline, CDR1 is KGHSH and CDR2 LQKENI. The CDR3 has 12 amino acids. CDR3 in amino acids: CASNNRENEQFF. The CDR3 DNA sequence: TGTGCCAGCAACAACAGGGAGAATGAGCAGTTCTTC.

DNA for the CDR3: TGTGCCACCAGGACAGGGAGTAGCAATCAGCCCCAGCATTTT. Its protein product is CATRTGSSNQPQHF. The chain has TRBV15 and TRBJ1-5; 7 positions agree with TRBD1. Germline values: CDR1 LNHNV, CDR2 YYDKDF (reference sequence). J was trimmed by 0 bases and V by 6 bases; bases with no gene match: 2. The CDR3 consists of 14 residues.

This chain connects TRBV4-1 to TRBJ2-3, with D maybe TRBD1 (5 bases). The CDR3 spans 15 residues. Trimming pared 8 bases from V and 0 bases from J, leaving 15 bases between. Germline CDR1 MGHRA, CDR2 YSYEKL. The DNA of the CDR3 is TGCGCCAGCCGATCGGACATCCTTAGCACAGATACGCAGTATTTT. Translated, it gives CASRSDILSTDTQYF.

This clone was found a few times. V is TRBV28 and J is TRBJ2-7; D is unresolved. The CDR3 sequence is 11 residues long. Trimming pared 7 bases from V and 4 bases from J, leaving 8 bases between. The germline CDR1 and CDR2 sequences are MDHEN and SYDVKM. The CDR3 nucleotides read TGTGCCAGCACCAAGGGTTACGAGCAGTACTTC. Encoded protein: CASTKGYEQYF.

The J gene is TRBJ2-7, the V gene TRBV18; D is perhaps TRBD1 (6 bases). Trimming shortened V by 1 base and J by 1 base, and 8 bases separated the two germline ends. Germline CDR1 reads KGHSH; CDR2 reads LQKENI. CDR3 length equals 14 residues. The CDR3 nucleotides read TGTGCCAGCTCACCACGAACAGGGTCCTACGAGCAGTACTTC. It translates to CASSPRTGSYEQYF. Full variable domain (rest looked up from reference TRBV18 and TRBJ2-7): NAGVMQNPRHLVRRRGQEARLRCSPMKGHSHVYWYRQLPEEGLKFMVYLQKENIIDESGMPKERFSAEFPKEGPSILRIQQVVRGDSAAYFCASSPRTGSYEQYFGPGTRLTVT.

This sequence joins TRBV25-1 and TRBJ2-2; D unresolved. This CDR3 is 15 amino acids long. Germline lookup yields CDR1 MGHDK and CDR2 SYGVNS. V dropped 4 bases and J dropped 4 bases, with 13 bases sitting between them. The CDR3, as DNA: TGTGCCAGCAGTGGAGGCCAGAAACGCACCGGGGAGCTGTTTTTT. Its protein product is CASSGGQKRTGELFF. Based on the CDR3 plus reference TRBV25-1 and TRBJ2-2, the full variable domain is EADIYQTPRYLVIGTGKKITLECSQTMGHDKMYWYQQDPGMELHLIHYSYGVNSTEKGDLSSESTVSRIRTEHFPLTLESARPSHTSQYLCASSGGQKRTGELFFGEGSRLTVL.

The chain links TRBV19 to TRBJ2-3; TRBD1 matches at 12 bases. The CDR3 has 16 residues. The germline CDR1 and CDR2 sequences are LNHDA and SQIVND (reference sequence). V dropped 6 bases and J dropped 5; count of bases not matched to a gene: 9. Written as DNA, the CDR3 is TGTGCCAGTAGCGACCCGGGACAGGGGGCCGTAGATACGCAGTATTTT. This encodes CASSDPGQGAVDTQYF.

The CDR3 DNA sequence: TGTGCCAGCAGCGAGGGACAGGAAGTGAACACTGAAGCTTTCTTT. Amino acids: CASSEGQEVNTEAFF. J is TRBJ1-1 and V is TRBV5-8, with TRBD1 matching over 8 bases. The CDR3 is 15 residues long. CDR1 is SGHTS and CDR2 is YDEGEE in the germline V gene. After removal of 4 bases from V and 0 bases from J, the junction contained 5 bases not matched to a gene.

A few counts support this clone. J is TRBJ2-1 and V is TRBV29-1; D is possibly TRBD2 (5 bases). The CDR3 spans 17 residues. Trimming took 0 bases from V and 7 from J, leaving 22 bases between them. CDR1 SQVTM and CDR2 ANQGSEA come from the germline V gene. DNA of the CDR3: TGCAGCGTTGAAGATCTAAGAACCAGCGGCTTACTGAATGAGCAGTTCTTC. It encodes CSVEDLRTSGLLNEQFF.

CDR3 DNA sequence: TGTGCCTGGAGTACAGGGGGAGGCACAGATACGCAGTATTTT. This encodes CAWSTGGGTDTQYF. The rearrangement uses TRBV30 and TRBJ2-3; 8 positions agree with TRBD1. The CDR3 totals 14 residues. Per germline, CDR1 GTSNPN and CDR2 SVGIG (reference sequence). Germline trimming cut 2 bases from V and 1 base from J; bases unmatched to any gene: 2.

A remark on this clone: The sample holds other DNA sequences that translate to the same CDR3. This sequence joins TRBV9 and TRBJ2-7, with D unclear. Trimming took off 0 bases at V and 2 bases at J, with 9 bases between the two ends. CDR3 size: 14 residues. The germline V gene has CDR1 SGDLS and CDR2 YYNGEE. CDR3 DNA sequence: TGTGCCAGCAGCGTAGGTGCCCTTACCTACGAGCAGTACTTC. Translated: CASSVGALTYEQYF.

The rearrangement joins TRBV4-1 to TRBJ2-7, with a weak D call TRBD2 (5 bases). The germline gives CDR1 MGHRA, CDR2 YSYEKL. The ends were cut back, 5 bases at V and 3 bases at J, with 11 bases in the middle. The CDR3 loop spans 13 amino acids. CDR3 bases: TGCGCCAGCAGCTTCCCGGGGTACTACGAGCAGTACTTC. Translation: CASSFPGYYEQYF.

This clone was recorded a few times. J is TRBJ2-3 and V is TRBV18; D gene unclear. Germline V gene data show CDR1 as KGHSH and CDR2 as LQKENI. V lost 0 bases to trimming and J lost 0 bases, with 10 bases between them. This CDR3 contains 16 residues. CDR3 residues: CASSPPAAASTDTQYF. In nucleotides, the CDR3 is TGTGCCAGCTCACCACCTGCCGCAGCCAGCACAGATACGCAGTATTTT.

The genes are TRBV9 and TRBJ1-1, with D possibly matching TRBD1 (6 bases). This CDR3 spans 15 amino acids. Trimming removed 1 base at V and 1 base at J, with 11 bases between. CDR1 is SGDLS and CDR2 is YYNGEE in the germline V gene. As DNA, the CDR3 is TGTGCCAGCAGCGTAAGGGGGGTCCCGAACACTGAAGCTTTCTTT. Amino acids: CASSVRGVPNTEAFF.

This clone was recorded a few times. The rearrangement uses TRBV6-1 and TRBJ2-1; the D gene is possibly TRBD1 (5 bases). This CDR3 has 14 residues. V was clipped by 7 bases and J by 0 bases, with 10 bases between them. Germline V gene data show CDR1 as MNHNS and CDR2 as SASEGT. CDR3 residues: CASNRDSSYNEQFF. In DNA form, the CDR3 reads TGTGCCAGCAATCGCGACAGCTCCTACAATGAGCAGTTCTTC.

Only a few counts were recorded for this clone. The chain recombines TRBV30 with TRBJ1-1, with D hard to call. The CDR3 extends over 15 amino acids. The germline V and J ends were trimmed by 0 bases and 0 bases, with 11 bases remaining between them. Germline CDR1 is GTSNPN and CDR2 is SVGIG (reference sequence). In DNA form, the CDR3 reads TGTGCCTGGAGTGTACATCGGAACGTGAACACTGAAGCTTTCTTT. This translates into CAWSVHRNVNTEAFF.

The chain is built from TRBV5-8 and TRBJ1-5, with 10 positions matching TRBD1. Trimming cost V 3 bases and J 7 bases; bases outside gene matches: 4. Germline V gene data show CDR1 as SGHTS and CDR2 as YDEGEE. The CDR3 length is 14 residues. The CDR3 region is CASSWTGGGQPQHF. Here the CDR3 DNA reads TGTGCCAGCAGCTGGACAGGGGGAGGCCAGCCCCAGCATTTT. The variable domain in full, completed from reference TRBV5-8 and TRBJ1-5, reads EAGVTQSPTHLIKTRGQQATLRCSPISGHTSVYWYQQALGLGLQFLLWYDEGEERNRGNFPPRFSGRQFPNYSSELNVNALELEDSALYLCASSWTGGGQPQHFGDGTRLSIL.

Only a few counts were recorded for this clone. The chain employs TRBV9 and TRBJ2-1, with 13 positions matching TRBD2. Germline values: CDR1 SGDLS, CDR2 YYNGEE. V was clipped by 1 base and J by 9 bases; unmatched bases: 7. The CDR3 consists of 16 residues. The CDR3 region has the DNA TGTGCCAGCAGCGTAAACACCGGACTAGCGGGGGCTGAGCAGTTCTTC. This codes for CASSVNTGLAGAEQFF.

This clone turned up a few times. The V and J genes are TRBV21-1 and TRBJ2-5; no DNA check was done on the table's D call, TRBD1. TRBV21-1 is a documented pseudogene. There are 14 residues in the CDR3. This chain's CDR3 is CASSKLGGSETQYF. CDR3 DNA sequence: TGTGCCAGCAGCAAATTAGGGGGAAGCGAGACCCAGTACTTC.

This clone has a handful of counts. The chain uses TRBV4-1 and TRBJ1-2; D is ambiguous. Germline assignment: CDR1 MGHRA and CDR2 YSYEKL. The CDR3 spans 14 residues. Deletions cut 0 bases from V and 4 bases from J, with 9 bases between. CDR3: CASSQDRSPYGYTF. CDR3 coding DNA: TGCGCCAGCAGCCAAGACAGGTCCCCCTATGGCTACACCTTC.

The chain is built from TRBV28 and TRBJ1-6; TRBD1 matches 10 bases. Germline V gene sequence: CDR1 MDHEN, CDR2 SYDVKM. This CDR3 spans 13 amino acids. The junction had 4 bases not matched to a gene; V was cut back by 10 bases and J by 7 bases. The CDR3 region has the DNA TGTGCCACTCGACAGGGGGCGAATTCACCCCTCCACTTT. Protein sequence: CATRQGANSPLHF.